This TCR beta chain was identified in a study of cytomegalovirus exposure and HLA in healthy donors. Primers: 60 Vbeta forward and 13 Jbeta reverse. Sequencing used immunoSEQ multiplex PCR; TCRdb keeps in-frame clones, though not all of them. The repertoire includes approximately 150,000 clones, 85% of them detected once, and just over 2.5% sits in the top ten. This clone has only a few counts. Input material: PBMCs. The TCR originated in a man between 25 and 39 years old in good health and CMV-seropositive.

This CDR3 is CASSPRQGVDTEAFF. In nucleotides, the CDR3 is TGTGCCAGCAGCCCCCGACAGGGTGTCGACACTGAAGCTTTCTTT. The chain couples TRBV4-2 to TRBJ1-1; TRBD1 matches at 7 bases. Germline V gene sequence: CDR1 LGHNA, CDR2 YNFKEQ. V was clipped by 4 bases and J by 3 bases; unmatched bases: 8. The CDR3 loop spans 15 amino acids.